These 11 T cell receptor beta chains originate from one sample sequenced in a study of OX40 agonist ivuxolimab in advanced cancers. The protocol was immunoSEQ multiplex PCR, while the TCRdb copy is restricted to in-frame clones and leaves out a portion. The repertoire consists of tens of thousands of clones, with about 89% occurring once and the leading ten covering approximately 15%. This material consisted of CD4+ or CD8+ T cells sorted from blood, taken in a trial of the OX40 agonist ivuxolimab. These receptor sequences come from an adult with an advanced solid tumor such as melanoma, head and neck, liver or kidney cancer.

This chain joins TRBV28 and TRBJ2-1, with unresolved D. CDR1 and CDR2 from the germline V gene are MDHEN and SYDVKM. Trimming left V 3 bases short and J 0 bases short, with 6 bases between. CDR3 length: 14 amino acids. The CDR3 sequence: CASSLASSYNEQFF. Here the CDR3 DNA reads TGTGCCAGCAGTTTGGCTAGCTCCTACAATGAGCAGTTCTTC.

The chain has TRBV6-4 and TRBJ2-1; D gene uncertain. V lost 4 bases to trimming and J lost 5 bases, with 15 bases between them. In germline, CDR1 is MRHNA, CDR2 SNTAGT. This CDR3 contains 15 residues. The CDR3 loop reads CASSATFEGHNEQFF. CDR3 coding DNA: TGTGCCAGCAGTGCTACCTTTGAAGGCCACAATGAGCAGTTCTTC.

V and J are TRBV4-1 and TRBJ1-3; D unclear. Trimming pared 1 base from V and 0 bases from J, leaving 4 bases between. CDR1 and CDR2 (germline): MGHRA, YSYEKL. This CDR3 is built from 14 residues. The CDR3 nucleotides are TGCGCCAGCAGCCAAGCCGACTCTGGAAACACCATATATTTT. It yields the protein CASSQADSGNTIYF.

This clone has only one observation. The rearrangement uses TRBV7-9 and TRBJ2-7; TRBD1 aligns across 10 bases. Losses at the gene ends were 4 bases for V and 3 bases for J; bases not matched to a gene: 18. The CDR3 is 19 residues long. Germline V lookup: CDR1 SEHNR, CDR2 FQNEAQ (reference sequence). The CDR3 DNA is TGTGCCAGCAGCTCTTCCTTTGGGACAGGGGACCGATCGGACTACGAGCAGTACTTC. This codes for CASSSSFGTGDRSDYEQYF.

J is TRBJ2-2 and V is TRBV6-5; possible D gene TRBD2, 6 bases. This CDR3 is 15 amino acids long. Trimming cost V 7 bases and J 6 bases, with 18 bases left between them. In germline, CDR1 is MNHEY, CDR2 SVGAGI. The CDR3 is CASTPWREVSGELFF. The CDR3 region has the DNA TGTGCCAGCACACCCTGGAGGGAGGTATCCGGGGAGCTGTTTTTT.

This clone was found a few times. V usage is TRBV4-3 and J usage is TRBJ1-1, with unresolved D. The CDR3 totals 12 residues. Germline CDR1 reads LGHNA; CDR2 reads YSLEER. Trimming took 4 bases from V and 11 from J, leaving 14 bases between them. In DNA, the CDR3 is TGCGCCAGCAGCCGACGCAACGAGAATGCTTTCTTT. Residues: CASSRRNENAFF.

The chain is built from TRBV5-4 and TRBJ2-3, with TRBD2 identical over 8 bases. V lost 4 bases, J lost 0 bases, and 10 bases stayed unmatched. This CDR3 region has 17 residues. From germline, CDR1 is SGHNT and CDR2 YYREEE (reference sequence). CDR3 sequence: CASSGAGVGTSTDTQYF. The CDR3 nucleotides read TGTGCCAGCAGCGGAGCGGGAGTGGGAACTAGCACAGATACGCAGTATTTT.

CDR3 sequence: CASSPLSSYEQYF. CDR3 in DNA: TGTGCCAGCAGTCCCCTTAGCTCCTACGAGCAGTACTTC. V and J are TRBV28 and TRBJ2-7; D unresolved. The CDR3 is made up of 13 amino acids. Germline CDR1 reads MDHEN; CDR2 reads SYDVKM. V gave up 5 bases and J gave up 0 bases, with 8 bases separating them.

This clone was counted once. The rearrangement links TRBV28 to TRBJ2-3; D is possibly TRBD1 (6 bases). This CDR3 region has 13 residues. CDR1 and CDR2 (germline): MDHEN, SYDVKM. Deletions cut 8 bases from V and 6 bases from J, with 15 bases between. The CDR3 coding sequence is TGTGCCAGCCACACCTACAGGGAGGATACGCAGTATTTT. Amino acids: CASHTYREDTQYF.

The V gene is TRBV7-3, the J gene TRBJ2-2; 10 bases align to TRBD2. Trimming took 5 bases from V and 2 from J; bases not matched to a gene: 5. The CDR3 has 16 amino acids. CDR1 is SGHTA, CDR2 FQGTGA, per germline. The CDR3 spells CASSPLAGGNTGELFF. CDR3 DNA: TGTGCCAGCAGCCCATTAGCGGGAGGAAACACCGGGGAGCTGTTTTTT.

This clone was seen just once. This chain links TRBV19 with TRBJ2-1; D gene ambiguous. Trimming shortened V by 3 bases and J by 0 bases, and 9 bases separated the two germline ends. Germline V gene sequence: CDR1 LNHDA, CDR2 SQIVND (reference sequence). This CDR3 spans 15 amino acids. The CDR3 loop is CASSMVMSSYNEQFF. The DNA for the CDR3 is TGTGCCAGTAGTATGGTTATGAGCTCCTACAATGAGCAGTTCTTC.